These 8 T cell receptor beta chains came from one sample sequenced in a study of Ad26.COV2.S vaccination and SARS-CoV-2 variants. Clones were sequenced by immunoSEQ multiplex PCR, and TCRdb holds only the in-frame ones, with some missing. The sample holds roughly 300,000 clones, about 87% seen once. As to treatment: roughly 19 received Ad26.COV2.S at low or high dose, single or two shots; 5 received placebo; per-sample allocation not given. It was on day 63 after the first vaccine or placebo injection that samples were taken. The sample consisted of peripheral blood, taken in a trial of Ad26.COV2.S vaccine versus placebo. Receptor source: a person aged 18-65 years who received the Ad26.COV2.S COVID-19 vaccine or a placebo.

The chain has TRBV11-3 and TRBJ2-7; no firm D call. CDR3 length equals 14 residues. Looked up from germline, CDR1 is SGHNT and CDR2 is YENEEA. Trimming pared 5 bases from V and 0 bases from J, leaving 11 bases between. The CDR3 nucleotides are TGTGCCAGCAGCCCCGGGCCTAGCTCCTACGAGCAGTACTTC. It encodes CASSPGPSSYEQYF.

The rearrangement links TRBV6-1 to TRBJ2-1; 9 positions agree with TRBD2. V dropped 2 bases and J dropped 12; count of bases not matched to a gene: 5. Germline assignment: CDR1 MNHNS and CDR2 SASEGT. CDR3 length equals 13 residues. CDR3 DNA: TGTGCCAGCAGTGAACAAGCGGGAGGTGCGCAGTTCTTC. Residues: CASSEQAGGAQFF.

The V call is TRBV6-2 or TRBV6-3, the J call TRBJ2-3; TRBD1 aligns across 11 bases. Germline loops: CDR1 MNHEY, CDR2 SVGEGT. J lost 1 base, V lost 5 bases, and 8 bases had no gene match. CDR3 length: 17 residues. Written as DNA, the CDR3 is TGTGCCAGCAGTCAACCGGGACAGGGGGTCGGCACAGATACGCAGTATTTT. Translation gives CASSQPGQGVGTDTQYF.

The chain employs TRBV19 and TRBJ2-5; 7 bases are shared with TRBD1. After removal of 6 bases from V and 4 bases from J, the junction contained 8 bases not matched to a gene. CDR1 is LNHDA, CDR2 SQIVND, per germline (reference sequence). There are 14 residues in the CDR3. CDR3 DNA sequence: TGTGCCAGTAGCCCAACAGGGGTTCGAGAGACCCAGTACTTC. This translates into CASSPTGVRETQYF.

CDR3 loop: CASSLRDGDGYTF. The DNA of the CDR3 is TGTGCCAGCAGCCTCCGGGACGGAGATGGCTACACCTTC. The gene calls are TRBV3-1 (or the pseudogene TRBV3-2) and TRBJ1-2; D is possibly TRBD1 (5 bases). Trimming removed 4 bases from V and 6 bases from J, with 12 bases in between. The V gene's germline CDR1 is LGHDT and CDR2 YNNKEL (reference sequence). This CDR3 is 13 amino acids long.

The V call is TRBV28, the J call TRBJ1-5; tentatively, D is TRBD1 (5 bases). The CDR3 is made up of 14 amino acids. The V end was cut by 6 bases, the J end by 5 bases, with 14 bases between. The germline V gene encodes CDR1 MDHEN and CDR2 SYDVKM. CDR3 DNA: TGTGCCAGCAGGTCAGGGACGTATGATCAGCCCCAGCATTTT. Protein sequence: CASRSGTYDQPQHF.

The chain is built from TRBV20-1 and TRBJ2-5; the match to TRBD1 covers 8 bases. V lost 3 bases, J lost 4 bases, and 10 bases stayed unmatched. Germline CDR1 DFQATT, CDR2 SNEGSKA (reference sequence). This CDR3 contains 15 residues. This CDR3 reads CSASNDYGQGETQYF. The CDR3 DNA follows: TGCAGTGCTAGTAATGACTACGGACAGGGAGAGACCCAGTACTTC.

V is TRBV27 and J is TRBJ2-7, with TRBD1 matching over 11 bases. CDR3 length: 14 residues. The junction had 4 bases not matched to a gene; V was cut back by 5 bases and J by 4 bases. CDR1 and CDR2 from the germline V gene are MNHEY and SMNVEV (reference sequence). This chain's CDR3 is CASSGGTGGYEQYF. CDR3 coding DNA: TGTGCCAGCAGTGGAGGGACAGGGGGGTACGAGCAGTACTTC.